Here is one TCR beta chain with its context. Antigen specificity is unknown. Every PCR received spiked-in synthetic TCR analog templates. This table comes from immunoSEQ multiplex PCR, and its TCRdb copy is limited to in-frame clones, with some not included. The table records roughly 50,000 clones, about 80% of them present only once. The data stem from a study of PD-L1 blockade in urothelial cancer. Study at large: Most patients, about 85% of the roughly 30, were males with bladder-origin cancer. In terms of prior chemotherapy, patients had received 0 to 3 regimens. General study points: Patients who had durable benefit saw their tumor-associated blood clones expand more at 3 weeks.

CDR1 KGHSH and CDR2 LQKENI come from the germline V gene. CDR3 length: 11 residues. V shed 5 bases and J shed 6 bases, with 8 bases lying between them. The chain couples TRBV18 to TRBJ2-7; D possibly corresponds to TRBD2 (5 bases). The sequence was collected from a man aged 65-85 years with urothelial cancer. Sequences were derived from PBMCs, sampled around atezolizumab (anti-PD-L1) treatment. The CDR3 sequence: CASSGEGEQYF. In nucleotides, the CDR3 is TGTGCCAGCTCAGGAGAGGGCGAGCAGTACTTC.